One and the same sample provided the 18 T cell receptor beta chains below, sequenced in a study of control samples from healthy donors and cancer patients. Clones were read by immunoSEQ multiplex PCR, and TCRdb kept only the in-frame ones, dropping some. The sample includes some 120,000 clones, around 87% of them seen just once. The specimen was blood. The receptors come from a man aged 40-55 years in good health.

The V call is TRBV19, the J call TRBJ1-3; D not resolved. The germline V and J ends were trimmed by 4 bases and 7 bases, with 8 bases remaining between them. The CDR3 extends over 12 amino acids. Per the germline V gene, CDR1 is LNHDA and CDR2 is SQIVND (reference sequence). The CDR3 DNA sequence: TGTGCCAGTAGTACCCTTTTTAACACCATATATTTT. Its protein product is CASSTLFNTIYF.

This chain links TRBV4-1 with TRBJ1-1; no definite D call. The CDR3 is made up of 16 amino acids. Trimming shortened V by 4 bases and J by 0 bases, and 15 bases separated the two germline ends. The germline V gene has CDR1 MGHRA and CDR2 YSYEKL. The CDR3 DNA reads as TGCGCCAGCAGCCCCACGGGGTCCCAAATGAACACTGAAGCTTTCTTT. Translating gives CASSPTGSQMNTEAFF.

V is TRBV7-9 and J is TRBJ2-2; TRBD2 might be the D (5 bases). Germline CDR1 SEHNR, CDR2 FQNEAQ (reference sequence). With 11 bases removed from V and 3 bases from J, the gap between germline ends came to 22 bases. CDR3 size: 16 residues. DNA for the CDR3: TGTGCCCTGCCCCGGGGAGCGCTTCGGGACACCGGGGAGCTGTTTTTT. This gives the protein CALPRGALRDTGELFF.

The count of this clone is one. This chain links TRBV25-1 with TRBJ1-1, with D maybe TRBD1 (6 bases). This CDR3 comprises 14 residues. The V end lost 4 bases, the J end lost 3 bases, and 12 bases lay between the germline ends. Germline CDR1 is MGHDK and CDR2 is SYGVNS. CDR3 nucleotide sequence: TGTGCCAGCAGTGTCCTACAGGGAGACACTGAAGCTTTCTTT. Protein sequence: CASSVLQGDTEAFF.

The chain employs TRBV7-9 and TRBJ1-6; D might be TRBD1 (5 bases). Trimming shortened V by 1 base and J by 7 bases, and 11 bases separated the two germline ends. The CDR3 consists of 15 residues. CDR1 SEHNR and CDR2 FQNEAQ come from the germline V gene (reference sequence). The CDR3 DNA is TGTGCCAGCAGCTTAGAATTGACAGTAAATTCACCCCTCCACTTT. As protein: CASSLELTVNSPLHF.

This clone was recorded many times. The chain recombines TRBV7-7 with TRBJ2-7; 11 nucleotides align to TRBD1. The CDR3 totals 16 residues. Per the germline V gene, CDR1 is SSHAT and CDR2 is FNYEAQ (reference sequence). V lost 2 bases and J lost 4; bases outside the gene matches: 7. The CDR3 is CASSLLRDRGNYEQYF. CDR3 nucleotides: TGTGCCAGCAGCTTACTACGGGACAGGGGGAATTACGAGCAGTACTTC.

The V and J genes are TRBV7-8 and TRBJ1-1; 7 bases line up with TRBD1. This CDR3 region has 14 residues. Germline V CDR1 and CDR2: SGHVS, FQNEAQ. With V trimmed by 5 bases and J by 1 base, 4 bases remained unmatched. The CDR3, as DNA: TGTGCCAGCAGCCCTGGGACAGCGAACACTGAAGCTTTCTTT. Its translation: CASSPGTANTEAFF.

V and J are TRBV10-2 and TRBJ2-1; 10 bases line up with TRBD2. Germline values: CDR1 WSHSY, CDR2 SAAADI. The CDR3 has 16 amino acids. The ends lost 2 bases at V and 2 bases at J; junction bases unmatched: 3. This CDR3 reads CASSEAGLAAYNEQFF. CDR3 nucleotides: TGCGCCAGCAGTGAGGCAGGACTAGCGGCCTACAATGAGCAGTTCTTC.

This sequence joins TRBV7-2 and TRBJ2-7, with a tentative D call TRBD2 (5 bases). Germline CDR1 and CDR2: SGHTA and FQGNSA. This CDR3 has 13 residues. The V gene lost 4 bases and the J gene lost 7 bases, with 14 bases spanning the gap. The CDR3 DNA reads TGTGCCAGCAGCTCTAGCCTAACACGGGAGCAGTACTTC. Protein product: CASSSSLTREQYF.

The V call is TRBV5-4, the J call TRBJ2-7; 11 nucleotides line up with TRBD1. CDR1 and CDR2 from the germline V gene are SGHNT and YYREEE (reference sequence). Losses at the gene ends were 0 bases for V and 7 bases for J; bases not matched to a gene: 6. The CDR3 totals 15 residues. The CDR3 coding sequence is TGTGCCAGCAGCTTGGGGGACAGGGGGGACGGGGAGCAGTACTTC. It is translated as CASSLGDRGDGEQYF.

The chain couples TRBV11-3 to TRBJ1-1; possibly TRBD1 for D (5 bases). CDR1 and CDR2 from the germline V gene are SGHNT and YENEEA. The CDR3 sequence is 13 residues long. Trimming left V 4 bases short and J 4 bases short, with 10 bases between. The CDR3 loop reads CASSSLGLTEAFF. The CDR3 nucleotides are TGTGCCAGCAGCTCGCTGGGGCTCACTGAAGCTTTCTTT.

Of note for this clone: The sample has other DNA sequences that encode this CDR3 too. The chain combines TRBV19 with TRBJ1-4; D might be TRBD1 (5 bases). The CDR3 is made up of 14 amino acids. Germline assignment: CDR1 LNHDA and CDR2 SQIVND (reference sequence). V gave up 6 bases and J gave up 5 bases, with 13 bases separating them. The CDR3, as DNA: TGTGCCAGTAGCCAGGGTGTCGCGAATGAAAAACTGTTTTTT. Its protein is CASSQGVANEKLFF.

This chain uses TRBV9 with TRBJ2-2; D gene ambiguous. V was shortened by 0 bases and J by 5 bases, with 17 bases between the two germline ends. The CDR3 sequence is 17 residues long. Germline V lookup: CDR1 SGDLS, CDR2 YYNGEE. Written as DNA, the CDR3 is TGTGCCAGCAGCGTAGGGGATGGGTTATCGGATACCGGGGAGCTGTTTTTT. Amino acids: CASSVGDGLSDTGELFF.

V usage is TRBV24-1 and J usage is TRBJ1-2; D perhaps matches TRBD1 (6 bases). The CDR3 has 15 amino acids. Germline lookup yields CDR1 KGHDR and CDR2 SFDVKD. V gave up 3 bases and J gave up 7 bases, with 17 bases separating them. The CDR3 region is CATSDPDRTSGGYTF. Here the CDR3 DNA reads TGTGCCACCAGTGATCCCGACAGGACAAGCGGTGGCTACACCTTC.

The CDR3 nucleotides are TGTGCCAGCAGTCTACAGGCACTTTATAGCAATCAGCCCCAGCATTTT. Its protein is CASSLQALYSNQPQHF. The gene calls are TRBV2 and TRBJ1-5; possibly TRBD1 for D (5 bases). The V end was cut by 5 bases, the J end by 0 bases, with 14 bases between. From germline, CDR1 is SNHLY and CDR2 FYNNEI. This CDR3 region has 16 residues.

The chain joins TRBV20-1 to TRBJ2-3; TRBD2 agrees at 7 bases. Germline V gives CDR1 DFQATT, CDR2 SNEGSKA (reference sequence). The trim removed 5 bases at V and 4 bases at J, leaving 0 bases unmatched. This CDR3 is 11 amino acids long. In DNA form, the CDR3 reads TGCAGTGCTCGGGAGGCAGATACGCAGTATTTT. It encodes CSAREADTQYF.

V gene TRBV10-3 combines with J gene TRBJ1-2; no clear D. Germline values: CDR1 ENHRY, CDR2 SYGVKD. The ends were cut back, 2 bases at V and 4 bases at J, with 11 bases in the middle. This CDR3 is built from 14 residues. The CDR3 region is CAISEVDIPYGYTF. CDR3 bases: TGTGCCATCAGTGAGGTTGACATCCCCTATGGCTACACCTTC.

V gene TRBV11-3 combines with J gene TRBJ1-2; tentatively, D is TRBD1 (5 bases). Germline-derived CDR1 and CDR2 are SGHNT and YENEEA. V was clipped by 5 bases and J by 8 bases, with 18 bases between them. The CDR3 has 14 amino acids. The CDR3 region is CASSRDRAKLGYTF. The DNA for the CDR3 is TGTGCCAGCAGCCGGGACCGCGCGAAACTGGGCTACACCTTC. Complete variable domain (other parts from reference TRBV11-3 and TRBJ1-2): EAGVVQSPRYKIIEKKQPVAFWCNPISGHNTLYWYLQNLGQGPELLIRYENEEAVDDSQLPKDRFSAERLKGVDSTLKIQPAELGDSAVYLCASSRDRAKLGYTFGSGTRLTVV.